Below are 26 T cell receptor beta chains sequenced from a single sample in a study of blood T cell repertoires in COVID-19. Sequencing used immunoSEQ multiplex PCR; TCRdb keeps in-frame clones, though not all of them. The sample consists of approximately 200,000 clones, 65% to 80% of them appearing once. The sequencing sample was made of peripheral blood. These receptors originate from a woman in her forties or fifties with acute or convalescent COVID-19.

The rearrangement uses TRBV21-1 and TRBJ2-1; the table assigns TRBD1, which was not confirmed against the DNA. TRBV21-1 is noted as a pseudogene. The CDR3 is made up of 22 amino acids. The DNA for the CDR3 is TGTGCCAGCAGTCAATTGCCCGCTTTCCGGGACACAGGGTGGATCTCCTACAATGAGCAGTTCTTC. It codes for CASSQLPAFRDTGWISYNEQFF.

V gene TRBV5-1 combines with J gene TRBJ1-6, with D uncertain. V was cut by 3 bases and J by 4 bases, with 11 bases left in between. Germline-derived CDR1 and CDR2 are SGHRS and YFSETQ. The CDR3 has 15 residues. The CDR3 loop reads CASSSGFIYNSPLHF. CDR3 nucleotide sequence: TGCGCCAGCAGCTCGGGTTTTATTTATAATTCACCCCTCCACTTT.

J is TRBJ2-1 and V is TRBV9; 16 positions match TRBD2. Looked up from germline, CDR1 is SGDLS and CDR2 is YYNGEE. The CDR3 sequence is 18 residues long. V trimming: 3 bases; J trimming: 5 bases; junction bases outside the gene matches: 8. CDR3 loop: CASSAGTSGGALHNEQFF. CDR3 DNA sequence: TGTGCCAGCAGCGCAGGGACTAGCGGGGGGGCACTACACAATGAGCAGTTCTTC.

The V and J genes are TRBV7-2 and TRBJ2-3, with D maybe TRBD2 (7 bases). V lost 4 bases, J lost 4 bases, and 15 bases lay in between. This CDR3 contains 15 residues. CDR1 SGHTA and CDR2 FQGNSA come from the germline V gene. CDR3 nucleotide sequence: TGTGCCAGCAGCTATAATACAGGGAGGGCAGATACGCAGTATTTT. It encodes CASSYNTGRADTQYF.

This sequence joins TRBV5-8 and TRBJ1-2, with 11 bases identical to TRBD1. The CDR3 totals 15 residues. Germline V gene sequence: CDR1 SGHTS, CDR2 YDEGEE. V was pared by 3 bases and J by 5 bases, with 6 bases of the junction left unmatched. The CDR3 is CASSWRGQGVYGYTF. CDR3 DNA: TGTGCCAGCAGCTGGAGGGGACAGGGGGTTTATGGCTACACCTTC.

The chain combines TRBV7-8 with TRBJ2-4; D is possibly TRBD2 (7 bases). The germline V gene encodes CDR1 SGHVS and CDR2 FQNEAQ. This CDR3 region has 19 residues. V lost 2 bases, J lost 1 base, and 21 bases lay in between. The CDR3 DNA reads TGTGCCAGCAGCTTAAGGGGGGGCCGGGGTTCCGTGGCCAAAAACATTCAGTACTTC. This sequence encodes CASSLRGGRGSVAKNIQYF.

The chain has TRBV19 and TRBJ1-5, with D possibly matching TRBD1 (6 bases). Germline V CDR1 and CDR2: LNHDA, SQIVND (reference sequence). The CDR3 extends over 13 amino acids. Trimming took 4 bases from V and 8 from J, leaving 12 bases between them. The CDR3 nucleotides are TGTGCCAGTAGTAGAGGGGGAGTCGAGCCCCAGCATTTT. This codes for CASSRGGVEPQHF.

The chain recombines TRBV2 with TRBJ1-2; D is undetermined. V was trimmed by 6 bases and J by 3 bases, leaving 11 bases between them. The CDR3 contains 13 residues. Germline V gene lookup returns CDR1 SNHLY and CDR2 FYNNEI. The chain's CDR3 is CASSRTSDYGYTF. The CDR3 nucleotides read TGTGCCAGCAGCCGTACAAGCGACTATGGCTACACCTTC.

This rearrangement joins TRBV6-2 or TRBV6-3 to TRBJ2-7, with TRBD1 matching 7 bases. CDR3 length: 15 amino acids. Losses at the gene ends were 2 bases for V and 3 bases for J; bases not matched to a gene: 7. CDR1 is MNHEY, CDR2 SVGEGT, per germline. The CDR3 coding sequence is TGTGCCAGCAGTTACGCGACAGGGTCCTTCTACGAGCAGTACTTC. It translates to CASSYATGSFYEQYF.

This chain uses TRBV5-1 with TRBJ2-7, with 8 nucleotides matching TRBD1. Trimming took 4 bases from V and 2 from J; bases not matched to a gene: 8. Germline V gives CDR1 SGHRS, CDR2 YFSETQ. The CDR3 is 15 amino acids. Written as DNA, the CDR3 is TGCGCCAGCAGCCCAGGGGGCGCGGTGACCTACGAGCAGTACTTC. This gives the protein CASSPGGAVTYEQYF.

The chain joins TRBV7-2 to TRBJ2-1; 13 bases are shared with TRBD2. V was clipped by 2 bases and J by 7 bases; unmatched bases: 8. CDR1 is SGHTA, CDR2 FQGNSA, per germline. The CDR3 is made up of 17 amino acids. CDR3 nucleotide sequence: TGTGCCAGCAGCTTATCACTAGCGGGGGGGCCTCAGAATGAGCAGTTCTTC. It codes for CASSLSLAGGPQNEQFF.

As for this clone: Within the sample, other DNA sequences also encode this same CDR3. The V call is TRBV12-3 or TRBV12-4, the J call TRBJ1-1; the D is unclear. The CDR3 spans 13 residues. Deletions cut 3 bases from V and 1 base from J, with 6 bases between. For the CDR3, the DNA is TGTGCCAGCAGTTTGCAGGAGAACACTGAAGCTTTCTTT. Residues: CASSLQENTEAFF.

CDR3 coding DNA: TGCGCCAGCAGCCTAGCGGGTCGCTACGAGCAGTACTTC. Its translation: CASSLAGRYEQYF. The rearrangement uses TRBV10-2 and TRBJ2-7, with 8 bases lining up with TRBD2. The germline V gene encodes CDR1 WSHSY and CDR2 SAAADI. The CDR3 contains 13 residues. Trimming took 6 bases from V and 3 from J; bases not matched to a gene: 4.

The CDR3 coding sequence is TGCGCCAGCACCCTCATGGGGACTGCGAACACCGGGGAGCTGTTTTTT. It translates to CASTLMGTANTGELFF. The V call is TRBV5-1, the J call TRBJ2-2; a possible D gene is TRBD2 (6 bases). The length of the CDR3 is 16 residues. The germline V and J ends were trimmed by 6 bases and 0 bases, with 15 bases remaining between them. From germline, CDR1 is SGHRS and CDR2 YFSETQ.

The chain couples TRBV9 to TRBJ2-3, with 7 bases lining up with TRBD2. The CDR3 extends over 18 amino acids. Germline CDR1 SGDLS, CDR2 YYNGEE. V shed 0 bases and J 1 base; nucleotides not matched to a gene: 11. This CDR3 is CASSVDERGPWGTDTQYF. The CDR3 nucleotides read TGTGCCAGCAGCGTAGATGAGCGGGGCCCCTGGGGCACAGATACGCAGTATTTT.

The chain recombines TRBV7-2 with TRBJ2-7, with a weak D call TRBD1 (5 bases). CDR1 is SGHTA, CDR2 FQGNSA, per germline. Deletions cut 4 bases from V and 5 bases from J, with 18 bases between. CDR3 size: 15 residues. CDR3 amino acids: CASSSEQDPRHEQYF. The CDR3 nucleotides are TGTGCCAGCAGCTCGGAACAGGACCCACGCCACGAGCAGTACTTC.

This clone was counted only a few times. This CDR3 is CASSQDSSEEQYF. In DNA form, the CDR3 reads TGCGCCAGCAGTCAAGACAGCTCTGAAGAGCAGTACTTC. V usage is TRBV23-1 and J usage is TRBJ2-7; D perhaps matches TRBD1 (5 bases). TRBV23-1 is an ORF for which the function is uncertain. V shed 2 bases and J shed 7 bases, with 12 bases lying between them. The CDR3 extends over 13 amino acids.

V usage is TRBV12-5 and J usage is TRBJ1-1, with D possibly TRBD1 on 5 matching bases. The CDR3 has 15 amino acids. The germline V gene encodes CDR1 LGHNT and CDR2 FRNRAP. Trimming left V 4 bases short and J 4 bases short, with 16 bases between. This CDR3 is CASGSGGGGITEAFF. In nucleotides, the CDR3 is TGTGCTAGTGGTTCGGGAGGCGGGGGAATCACTGAAGCTTTCTTT.

The sample holds a few counts of this clone. The chain carries TRBV28 and TRBJ1-2; 7 bases are shared with TRBD1. With V trimmed by 8 bases and J by 6 bases, 18 bases remained unmatched. The CDR3 runs 16 residues. Per germline, CDR1 MDHEN and CDR2 SYDVKM. CDR3 amino acids: CASDPSRMTGSHGYTF. Written as DNA, the CDR3 is TGTGCCAGCGACCCGAGCCGCATGACAGGGTCTCATGGCTACACCTTC.

The chain's CDR3 is CASSQTGGSTGELFF. CDR3 coding DNA: TGTGCCAGCAGTCAAACAGGGGGGAGCACCGGGGAGCTGTTTTTT. The chain combines TRBV28 with TRBJ2-2; 8 nucleotides agree with TRBD1. V dropped 5 bases and J dropped 4; count of bases not matched to a gene: 6. Germline CDR1 reads MDHEN; CDR2 reads SYDVKM. The CDR3 runs 15 residues.

V gene TRBV2 combines with J gene TRBJ2-1, with 12 bases identical to TRBD2. V lost 2 bases to trimming and J lost 7 bases; unmatched junction nucleotides: 9. The CDR3 is 17 amino acids. Germline assignment: CDR1 SNHLY and CDR2 FYNNEI. The CDR3, as DNA: TGTGCCAGCAGTGAAACGCTGACTAGCGGGAGAAGGAATGAGCAGTTCTTC. Translated: CASSETLTSGRRNEQFF.

This chain joins TRBV3-1 (or the pseudogene TRBV3-2) and TRBJ2-1, with a tentative D call TRBD2 (5 bases). CDR1 and CDR2 (germline): LGHDT, YNNKEL (reference sequence). The CDR3 covers 15 residues. Trimming left V 0 bases short and J 7 bases short, with 13 bases between. The CDR3 protein is CASSQDITRSNEQFF. CDR3 DNA sequence: TGTGCCAGCAGCCAAGATATCACTAGAAGTAATGAGCAGTTCTTC.

This clone showed up just a few times. The chain links TRBV10-1 to TRBJ2-2; TRBD1 matches at 7 bases. The CDR3 length is 15 residues. Trimming cost V 6 bases and J 5 bases; bases outside gene matches: 9. From germline, CDR1 is WNHNN and CDR2 SYGVQD (reference sequence). CDR3 sequence (DNA): TGCGCCAGCAGGAGCGACAGGGCCCCAACCGGGGAGCTGTTTTTT. Translated: CASRSDRAPTGELFF.

V gene TRBV7-6 combines with J gene TRBJ1-2; D is unresolved. The V gene lost 0 bases and the J gene lost 4 bases, with 15 bases spanning the gap. This CDR3 is 16 amino acids long. Per germline, CDR1 SGHVS and CDR2 FNYEAQ. The CDR3 protein is CASSLAGGGSIYGYTF. CDR3 in DNA: TGTGCCAGCAGCTTAGCGGGTGGAGGAAGCATCTATGGCTACACCTTC.

This clone was counted many times. The chain uses TRBV7-2 and TRBJ2-7; D unclear. The CDR3 runs to 13 residues. In germline, CDR1 is SGHTA, CDR2 FQGNSA. The germline V and J ends were trimmed by 5 bases and 3 bases, with 11 bases remaining between them. The CDR3 DNA sequence: TGTGCCAGCAGCGATGCCGACAACTACGAGCAGTACTTC. This sequence encodes CASSDADNYEQYF.

There are a few counts of this clone. J is TRBJ1-6 and V is TRBV11-2; the match to TRBD1 covers 8 bases. The V and J ends lost 5 bases and 5 bases, in that order; junction bases with no gene match: 5. Germline CDR1 is SGHAT and CDR2 is FQNNGV. CDR3 length: 15 amino acids. CDR3 sequence reads: CASSVARGHNSPLHF. The DNA for the CDR3 is TGTGCCAGCAGCGTCGCCAGGGGGCATAATTCACCCCTCCACTTT.